These 21 T cell receptor beta chains originate from one sample sequenced in a study of beta chain features in type 1 diabetes. cDNA synthesis used the whole RNA isolate, giving expressed TCRB sequences. Sequenced by immunoSEQ multiplex PCR; TCRdb stores in-frame clones only, minus some. The profile shows hundreds of thousands of clones, 11% to 15% of them singletons. Sequencing input: central memory CD4+ T cells from blood. These receptors all come from a man aged 25 to 40 in good health.

This clone turned up a few times. This sequence joins TRBV5-4 and TRBJ2-5; a possible D gene is TRBD2 (7 bases). V dropped 4 bases and J dropped 5 bases, with 21 bases sitting between them. CDR1 is SGHNT and CDR2 is YYREEE in the germline V gene (reference sequence). The CDR3 has 16 residues. CDR3 sequence reads: CASSPSPAGAWETQYF. The CDR3 DNA reads TGTGCCAGCAGCCCCTCCCCCGCGGGGGCGTGGGAGACCCAGTACTTC.

This clone occurred a few times. Mismatch with germline at one junction end may stem from a read error. The J gene is TRBJ2-5, the V gene TRBV5-4, with a tentative D call TRBD2 (7 bases). The CDR3 spans 12 residues. Germline CDR1 is SGHNT and CDR2 is YYREEE (reference sequence). This CDR3 is CASSLRGGPGHF. For the CDR3, the DNA is TGTGCCAGCAGCTTGAGGGGGGGACCGGGGCACTTC.

This clone was picked up a small number of times. CDR3 protein: CASSPDRGPREQYF. In nucleotides, the CDR3 is TGTGCCAGCAGCCCTGACAGGGGGCCAAGAGAGCAGTACTTC. The V and J genes are TRBV7-8 and TRBJ2-7; 10 bases agree with TRBD1. With 5 bases clipped from V and 7 bases from J, the junction kept 8 bases outside the gene matches. Germline V CDR1 and CDR2: SGHVS, FQNEAQ. This CDR3 has 14 residues.

This clone has just a few counts. The V and J genes are TRBV9 and TRBJ2-3; TRBD2 aligns across 8 bases. The CDR3 consists of 16 residues. Trimming at V came to 1 base and at J to 0 bases, leaving 4 bases not matched to a gene. The germline gives CDR1 SGDLS, CDR2 YYNGEE. CDR3: CASSVSSSGSTDTQYF. The CDR3 coding sequence is TGTGCCAGCAGCGTATCGTCTAGCGGGAGCACAGATACGCAGTATTTT.

The sample holds a few counts of this clone. V and J are TRBV11-1 and TRBJ2-5, with D unclear. CDR1 and CDR2 from the germline V gene are SGHAT and FQDESV (reference sequence). The V end lost 1 base, the J end lost 5 bases, and 11 bases lay between the germline ends. The CDR3 is made up of 14 amino acids. CDR3 amino acids: CASSLVRGLETQYF. Written as DNA, the CDR3 is TGTGCCAGCAGCTTAGTGCGCGGATTGGAGACCCAGTACTTC.

The CDR3 reads CASSDGPRLLAGGPQETQYF. In nucleotides, the CDR3 is TGTGCCAGCAGTGATGGCCCTCGACTACTAGCGGGGGGGCCCCAAGAGACCCAGTACTTC. J is TRBJ2-5 and V is TRBV2; 13 nucleotides line up with TRBD2. The trim removed 3 bases at V and 1 base at J, leaving 14 bases unmatched. The CDR3 extends over 20 amino acids. CDR1 SNHLY and CDR2 FYNNEI come from the germline V gene.

This clone has just a few counts. The V gene is TRBV9, the J gene TRBJ2-2, with TRBD1 identical over 8 bases. This CDR3 comprises 14 residues. V was clipped by 4 bases and J by 7 bases; unmatched bases: 6. CDR1 is SGDLS and CDR2 is YYNGEE in the germline V gene. The CDR3 coding sequence is TGTGCCAGCAGCTTCAGGGGGCGGGTCGGGGAGCTGTTTTTT. This codes for CASSFRGRVGELFF.

The V call is TRBV11-2, the J call TRBJ2-1, with unresolved D. The germline CDR1 and CDR2 sequences are SGHAT and FQNNGV. Trimming left V 5 bases short and J 7 bases short, with 9 bases between. This CDR3 is 12 amino acids long. In nucleotides, the CDR3 is TGTGCCAGCAGCCGTGACCGGAATGAGCAGTTCTTC. Translated: CASSRDRNEQFF. Combining the CDR3 with reference TRBV11-2 and TRBJ2-1 gives the whole variable domain EAGVAQSPRYKIIEKRQSVAFWCNPISGHATLYWYQQILGQGPKLLIQFQNNGVVDDSQLPKDRFSAERLKGVDSTLKIQPAKLEDSAVYLCASSRDRNEQFFGPGTRLTVL.

This clone showed up many times. Here the CDR3 reads CASSTFIGTGPYGYTF. CDR3 DNA: TGTGCCAGTAGTACTTTTATTGGGACAGGCCCCTATGGCTACACCTTC. This chain joins TRBV19 and TRBJ1-2; 8 bases fit TRBD1. The CDR3 spans 16 residues. V dropped 4 bases and J dropped 4; count of bases not matched to a gene: 11. Per germline, CDR1 LNHDA and CDR2 SQIVND (reference sequence).

The rearrangement links TRBV7-8 to TRBJ2-5; the D gene is possibly TRBD2 (6 bases). Trimming stripped 8 bases from V and 2 bases from J, with 9 bases between. The germline gives CDR1 SGHVS, CDR2 FQNEAQ. The CDR3 is 12 residues long. As DNA, the CDR3 is TGTGCCAGCGGACTAAATCAAGAGACCCAGTACTTC. Its protein is CASGLNQETQYF. The complete variable domain, with remaining parts taken from reference TRBV7-8 and TRBJ2-5, reads GAGVSQSPRYKVAKRGQDVALRCDPISGHVSLFWYQQALGQGPEFLTYFQNEAQLDKSGLPSDRFFAERPEGSVSTLKIQRTQQEDSAVYLCASGLNQETQYFGPGTRLLVL.

The J gene is TRBJ2-1, the V gene TRBV7-2; 10 nucleotides match TRBD2. Germline CDR1 and CDR2: SGHTA and FQGNSA. The junction had 9 bases not matched to a gene; V was cut back by 3 bases and J by 10 bases. The CDR3 sequence is 15 residues long. Here the CDR3 reads CASSLDLAGVGEQFF. Written as DNA, the CDR3 is TGTGCCAGCAGCTTGGACCTAGCGGGAGTTGGCGAGCAGTTCTTC. The full variable domain, in which reference TRBV7-2 and TRBJ2-1 provide the parts outside the CDR3, is GAGVSQSPSNKVTEKGKDVELRCDPISGHTALYWYRQSLGQGLEFLIYFQGNSAPDKSGLPSDRFSAERTGGSVSTLTIQRTQQEDSAVYLCASSLDLAGVGEQFFGPGTRLTVL.

For the CDR3, the DNA is TGTGCCTGGAGTGTAGGACTTTCCCCATCGCAGTTCTTC. Residues: CAWSVGLSPSQFF. The V and J genes are TRBV30 and TRBJ2-1, with a tentative D call TRBD2 (5 bases). Germline V gene sequence: CDR1 GTSNPN, CDR2 SVGIG (reference sequence). The CDR3 sequence is 13 residues long. Trimming stripped 0 bases from V and 12 bases from J, with 15 bases between.

The V call is TRBV18, the J call TRBJ1-2; no firm D call. V was pared by 0 bases and J by 8 bases, with 10 bases between. Germline CDR1 reads KGHSH; CDR2 reads LQKENI. The CDR3 is 13 amino acids. The CDR3: CASSPPRRQGYTF. The CDR3 DNA reads TGTGCCAGCTCACCACCGAGGAGGCAGGGCTACACCTTC.

This clone has just a few counts. The chain has TRBV25-1 and TRBJ1-6; 7 bases align to TRBD1. The V and J ends lost 4 bases and 7 bases, in that order; junction bases with no gene match: 4. Per germline, CDR1 MGHDK and CDR2 SYGVNS. The CDR3 runs to 14 residues. CDR3 residues: CASSGGQLNSPLHF. CDR3 DNA sequence: TGTGCCAGCAGTGGGGGACAGCTGAATTCACCCCTCCACTTT.

This clone was found a few times. The chain links TRBV7-2 to TRBJ2-2; D is unresolved. This CDR3 has 14 residues. Trimming left V 2 bases short and J 3 bases short, with 7 bases between. Germline CDR1 and CDR2: SGHTA and FQGNSA. CDR3 coding DNA: TGTGCCAGCAGCTTATCCCCTGACACCGGGGAGCTGTTTTTT. The encoded protein is CASSLSPDTGELFF.

The CDR3 is CASGLVSGGLTDGYTF. The CDR3 nucleotides read TGTGCTAGTGGTTTGGTCTCAGGGGGCCTAACTGATGGCTACACCTTC. This rearrangement joins TRBV12-5 to TRBJ1-2; TRBD1 matches 8 bases. CDR1 is LGHNT, CDR2 FRNRAP, per germline. The junction had 9 bases not matched to a gene; V was cut back by 0 bases and J by 6 bases. The CDR3 consists of 16 residues.

This sequence joins TRBV5-8 and TRBJ1-5; weak D call: TRBD1 (6 bases). Per germline, CDR1 SGHTS and CDR2 YDEGEE. Trimming stripped 3 bases from V and 7 bases from J, with 11 bases between. The length of the CDR3 is 13 residues. CDR3 protein: CASSYRVPQPQHF. For the CDR3, the DNA is TGTGCCAGCAGCTACAGGGTGCCGCAGCCCCAGCATTTT.

This clone was detected a few times. This sequence joins TRBV12-2 and TRBJ2-7. TRBV12-2 is given as a pseudogene. This CDR3 has 13 amino acids. The CDR3 DNA reads as TGTGCAAGTCGCCTCGGCCCGAATTACGAGCAGTACGTC. It specifies CASRLGPNYEQYV.

This clone turned up a few times. The V and J genes are TRBV27 and TRBJ2-5; D uncertain. This CDR3 has 15 amino acids. Germline lookup yields CDR1 MNHEY and CDR2 SMNVEV (reference sequence). V dropped 2 bases and J dropped 0 bases, with 10 bases sitting between them. The CDR3 reads CASSLSMGYQETQYF. The CDR3 bases are TGTGCCAGCAGTTTAAGTATGGGGTACCAAGAGACCCAGTACTTC.

This clone was seen a few times. This rearrangement joins TRBV6-5 to TRBJ1-1; D call uncertain. Deletions cut 6 bases from V and 2 bases from J, with 13 bases between. The CDR3 contains 14 residues. The germline gives CDR1 MNHEY, CDR2 SVGAGI. CDR3 protein: CASRKGWSNTEAFF. CDR3 DNA sequence: TGTGCCAGCAGAAAGGGCTGGTCAAACACTGAAGCTTTCTTT.

V is TRBV11-2 and J is TRBJ2-3, with a tentative D call TRBD2 (6 bases). The CDR3 length is 13 residues. V gave up 6 bases and J gave up 1 base, with 8 bases separating them. CDR1 and CDR2 (germline): SGHAT, FQNNGV. Here the CDR3 DNA reads TGTGCCAGCAGACCTAGCGGCACAGATACGCAGTATTTT. Protein sequence: CASRPSGTDTQYF.